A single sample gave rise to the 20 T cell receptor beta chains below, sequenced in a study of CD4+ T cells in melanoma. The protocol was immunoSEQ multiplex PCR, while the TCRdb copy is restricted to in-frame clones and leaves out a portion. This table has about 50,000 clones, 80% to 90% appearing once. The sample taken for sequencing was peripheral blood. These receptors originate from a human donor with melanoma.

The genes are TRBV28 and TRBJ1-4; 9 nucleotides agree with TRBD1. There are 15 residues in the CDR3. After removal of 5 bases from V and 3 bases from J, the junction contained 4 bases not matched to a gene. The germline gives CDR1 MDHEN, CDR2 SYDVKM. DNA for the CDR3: TGTGCCAGCAGTCCACAGGGGGCTGCTAATGAAAAACTGTTTTTT. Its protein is CASSPQGAANEKLFF. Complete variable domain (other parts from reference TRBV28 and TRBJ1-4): DVKVTQSSRYLVKRTGEKVFLECVQDMDHENMFWYRQDPGLGLRLIYFSYDVKMKEKGDIPEGYSVSREKKERFSLILESASTNQTSMYLCASSPQGAANEKLFFGSGTQLSVL.

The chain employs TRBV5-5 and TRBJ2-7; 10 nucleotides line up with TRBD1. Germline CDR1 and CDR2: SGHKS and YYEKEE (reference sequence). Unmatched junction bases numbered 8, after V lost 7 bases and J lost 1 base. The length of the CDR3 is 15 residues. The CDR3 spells CASARPGQGSYEQYF. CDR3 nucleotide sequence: TGTGCCAGCGCCAGACCGGGACAGGGGTCCTACGAGCAGTACTTC.

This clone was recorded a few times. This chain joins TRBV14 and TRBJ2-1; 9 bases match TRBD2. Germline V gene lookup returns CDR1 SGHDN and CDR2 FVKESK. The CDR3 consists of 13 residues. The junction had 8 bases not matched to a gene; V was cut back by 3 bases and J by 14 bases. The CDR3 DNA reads TGTGCCAGCAGCCACCCCCCCGGACTAGCGAAGTTCTTC. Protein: CASSHPPGLAKFF.

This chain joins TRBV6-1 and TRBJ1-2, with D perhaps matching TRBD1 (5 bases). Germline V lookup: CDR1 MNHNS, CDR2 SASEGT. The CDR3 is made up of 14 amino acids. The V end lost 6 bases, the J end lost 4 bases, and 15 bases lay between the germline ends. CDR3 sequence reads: CASRQDPTTYGYTF. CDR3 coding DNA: TGTGCCAGCAGACAGGACCCAACCACCTATGGCTACACCTTC.

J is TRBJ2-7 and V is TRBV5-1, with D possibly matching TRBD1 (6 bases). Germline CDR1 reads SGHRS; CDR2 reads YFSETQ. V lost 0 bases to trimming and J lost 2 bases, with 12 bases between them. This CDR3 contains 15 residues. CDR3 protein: CASSLAGTSTYEQYF. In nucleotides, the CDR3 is TGCGCCAGCAGCTTGGCCGGGACATCTACCTACGAGCAGTACTTC.

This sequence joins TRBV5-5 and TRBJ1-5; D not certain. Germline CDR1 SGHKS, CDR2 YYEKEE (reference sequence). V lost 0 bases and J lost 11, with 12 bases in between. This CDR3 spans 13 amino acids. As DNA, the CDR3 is TGTGCCAGCAGCTTGGATTTACTGTGGTCCCAGCATTTT. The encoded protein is CASSLDLLWSQHF.

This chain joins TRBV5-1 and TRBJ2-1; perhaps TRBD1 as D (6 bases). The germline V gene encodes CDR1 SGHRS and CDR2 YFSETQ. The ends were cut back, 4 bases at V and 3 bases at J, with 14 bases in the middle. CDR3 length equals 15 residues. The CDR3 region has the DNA TGCGCCAGCAGCCCGGGTGGGGGCTACTACAATGAGCAGTTCTTC. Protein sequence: CASSPGGGYYNEQFF.

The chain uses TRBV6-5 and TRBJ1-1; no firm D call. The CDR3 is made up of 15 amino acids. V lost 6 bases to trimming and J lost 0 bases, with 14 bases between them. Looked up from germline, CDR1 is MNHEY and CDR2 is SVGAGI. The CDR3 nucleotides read TGTGCCAGCAGCCCATGGCCTGTTTTGAACACTGAAGCTTTCTTT. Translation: CASSPWPVLNTEAFF.

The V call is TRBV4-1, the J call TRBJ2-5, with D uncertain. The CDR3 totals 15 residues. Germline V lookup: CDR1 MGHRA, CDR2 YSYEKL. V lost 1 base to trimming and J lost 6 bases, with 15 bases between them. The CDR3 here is CASSQGTPATKTQYF. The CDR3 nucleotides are TGCGCCAGCAGCCAAGGGACCCCGGCAACGAAGACCCAGTACTTC.

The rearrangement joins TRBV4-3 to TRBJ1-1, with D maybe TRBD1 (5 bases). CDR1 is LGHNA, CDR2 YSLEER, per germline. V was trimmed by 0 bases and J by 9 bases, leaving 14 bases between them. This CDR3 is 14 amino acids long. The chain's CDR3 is CASSQEGGDPKAFF. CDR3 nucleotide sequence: TGCGCCAGCAGCCAAGAGGGAGGGGATCCGAAAGCTTTCTTT.

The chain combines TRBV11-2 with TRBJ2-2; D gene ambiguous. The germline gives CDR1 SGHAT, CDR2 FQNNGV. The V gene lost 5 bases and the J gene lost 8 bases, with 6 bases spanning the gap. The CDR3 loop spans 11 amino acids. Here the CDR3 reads CASSLPGELFF. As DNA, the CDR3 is TGTGCCAGCAGCCTCCCTGGGGAGCTGTTTTTT.

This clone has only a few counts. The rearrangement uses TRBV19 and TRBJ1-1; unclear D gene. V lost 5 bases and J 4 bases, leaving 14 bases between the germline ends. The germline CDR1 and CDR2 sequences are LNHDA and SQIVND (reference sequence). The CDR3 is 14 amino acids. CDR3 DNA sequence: TGTGCCAGTAGTCCCCGGGCCGAACCCACTGAAGCTTTCTTT. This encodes CASSPRAEPTEAFF. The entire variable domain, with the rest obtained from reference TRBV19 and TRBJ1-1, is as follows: DGGITQSPKYLFRKEGQNVTLSCEQNLNHDAMYWYRQDPGQGLRLIYYSQIVNDFQKGDIAEGYSVSREKKESFPLTVTSAQKNPTAFYLCASSPRAEPTEAFFGQGTRLTVV.

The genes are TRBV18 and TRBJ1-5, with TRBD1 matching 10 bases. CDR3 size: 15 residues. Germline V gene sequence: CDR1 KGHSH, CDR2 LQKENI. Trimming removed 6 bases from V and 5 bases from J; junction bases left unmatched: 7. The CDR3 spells CASSPGTGVHQPQHF. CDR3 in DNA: TGTGCCAGCTCGCCCGGGACAGGGGTACATCAGCCCCAGCATTTT. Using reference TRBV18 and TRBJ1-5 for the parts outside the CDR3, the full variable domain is NAGVMQNPRHLVRRRGQEARLRCSPMKGHSHVYWYRQLPEEGLKFMVYLQKENIIDESGMPKERFSAEFPKEGPSILRIQQVVRGDSAAYFCASSPGTGVHQPQHFGDGTRLSIL.

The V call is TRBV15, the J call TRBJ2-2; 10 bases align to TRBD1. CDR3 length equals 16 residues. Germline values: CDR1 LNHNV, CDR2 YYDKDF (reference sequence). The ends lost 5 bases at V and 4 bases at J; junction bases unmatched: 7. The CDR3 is CATSQNDRGLTGELFF. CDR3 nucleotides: TGTGCCACCAGCCAGAACGACAGGGGGCTCACCGGGGAGCTGTTTTTT.

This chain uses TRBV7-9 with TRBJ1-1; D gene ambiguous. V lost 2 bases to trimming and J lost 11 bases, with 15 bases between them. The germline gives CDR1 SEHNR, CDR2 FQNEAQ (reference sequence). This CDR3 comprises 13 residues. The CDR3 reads CASSLSARRVAFF. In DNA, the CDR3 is TGTGCCAGCAGCTTATCAGCCCGAAGGGTGGCTTTCTTT.

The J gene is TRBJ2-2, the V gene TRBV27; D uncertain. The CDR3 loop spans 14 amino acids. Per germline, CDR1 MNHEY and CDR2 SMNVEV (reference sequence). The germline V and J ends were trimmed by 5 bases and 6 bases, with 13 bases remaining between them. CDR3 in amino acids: CASSVTRPPGELFF. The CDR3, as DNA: TGTGCCAGCAGTGTTACAAGGCCCCCCGGGGAGCTGTTTTTT.

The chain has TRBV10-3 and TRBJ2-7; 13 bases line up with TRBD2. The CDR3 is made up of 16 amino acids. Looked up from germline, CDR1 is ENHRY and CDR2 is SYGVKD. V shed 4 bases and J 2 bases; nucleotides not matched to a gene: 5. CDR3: CAISGVGLAGTYEQYF. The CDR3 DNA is TGTGCCATCAGTGGGGTGGGACTAGCGGGGACCTACGAGCAGTACTTC.

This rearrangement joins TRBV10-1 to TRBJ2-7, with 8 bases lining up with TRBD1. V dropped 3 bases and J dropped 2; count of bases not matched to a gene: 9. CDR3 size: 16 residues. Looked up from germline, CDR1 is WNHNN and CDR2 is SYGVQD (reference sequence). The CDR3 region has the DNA TGCGCCAGCAGTGATAACCGGGACAGGACAGCCTACGAGCAGTACTTC. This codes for CASSDNRDRTAYEQYF.

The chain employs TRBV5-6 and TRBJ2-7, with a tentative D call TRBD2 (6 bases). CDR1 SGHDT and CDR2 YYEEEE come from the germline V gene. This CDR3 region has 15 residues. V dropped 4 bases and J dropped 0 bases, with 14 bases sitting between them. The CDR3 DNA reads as TGTGCCAGCAGCCGCGGGACTCCCAGCTCCTACGAGCAGTACTTC. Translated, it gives CASSRGTPSSYEQYF.

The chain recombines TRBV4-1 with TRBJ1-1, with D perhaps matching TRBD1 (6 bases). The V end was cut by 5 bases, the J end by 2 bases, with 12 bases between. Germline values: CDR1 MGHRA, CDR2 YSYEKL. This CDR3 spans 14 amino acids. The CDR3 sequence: CASSSRTENTEAFF. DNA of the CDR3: TGCGCCAGCAGCTCGCGGACAGAAAACACTGAAGCTTTCTTT.